These 7 T cell receptor beta chains were sequenced from one sample in a study of blood T cell repertoires in COVID-19. The assay was immunoSEQ multiplex PCR, and TCRdb's table has in-frame clones only and misses some. The table records about 210,000 clones, about 88% of them present only once. The sample was peripheral blood. These receptors all stem from a woman between 40 and 50 years old with acute or convalescent COVID-19.

The chain has TRBV6-5 and TRBJ1-1; D ambiguous. Trimming removed 0 bases from V and 2 bases from J, with 13 bases in between. This CDR3 is built from 16 residues. Germline V CDR1 and CDR2: MNHEY, SVGAGI. CDR3 residues: CASSYSGPGYNTEAFF. The DNA for the CDR3 is TGTGCCAGCAGTTACTCAGGTCCCGGGTACAACACTGAAGCTTTCTTT.

This chain joins TRBV29-1 and TRBJ1-1; D possibly corresponds to TRBD1 (5 bases). Trimming removed 7 bases from V and 3 bases from J, with 18 bases in between. CDR3 length: 14 residues. CDR1 and CDR2 (germline): SQVTM, ANQGSEA. The CDR3: CSAEVSGLYTEAFF. The CDR3 nucleotides read TGCAGCGCGGAGGTGTCAGGGTTATACACTGAAGCTTTCTTT.

V and J are TRBV10-2 and TRBJ1-6; D gene uncertain. The CDR3 sequence is 17 residues long. Looked up from germline, CDR1 is WSHSY and CDR2 is SAAADI. V lost 2 bases, J lost 0 bases, and 11 bases lay in between. CDR3 bases: TGCGCCAGCAGTGAGCCAAACCCCAGCTCCTATAATTCACCCCTCCACTTT. The encoded protein is CASSEPNPSSYNSPLHF.

The J gene is TRBJ2-3, the V gene TRBV7-8, with D possibly matching TRBD2 (6 bases). The CDR3 is 16 amino acids. Germline-derived CDR1 and CDR2 are SGHVS and FQNEAQ. V was trimmed by 7 bases and J by 0 bases, leaving 17 bases between them. CDR3 nucleotide sequence: TGTGCCAGCACCTCCTCCCGGGGGAAAAGCACAGATACGCAGTATTTT. It codes for CASTSSRGKSTDTQYF.

This clone was picked up a small number of times. The J gene is TRBJ1-2, the V gene TRBV5-1; no reliable D call. Trimming took off 7 bases at V and 5 bases at J, with 15 bases between the two ends. The CDR3 length is 13 residues. Looked up from germline, CDR1 is SGHRS and CDR2 is YFSETQ. CDR3 in DNA: TGCGCCAGCTCTCCTCCCACTGGTTATGGCTACACCTTC. This gives the protein CASSPPTGYGYTF.

V is TRBV5-5 and J is TRBJ1-2; no clear D gene. This CDR3 has 11 residues. Trimming removed 6 bases from V and 7 bases from J, with 10 bases in between. Germline CDR1 reads SGHKS; CDR2 reads YYEKEE (reference sequence). CDR3 loop: CASTTPGGYTF. The CDR3 DNA reads TGTGCCAGCACCACTCCCGGTGGCTACACCTTC.

The rearrangement joins TRBV6-5 to TRBJ1-5; 8 bases match TRBD1. Trimming cost V 5 bases and J 9 bases; bases outside gene matches: 12. The CDR3 contains 15 residues. The germline V gene encodes CDR1 MNHEY and CDR2 SVGAGI. CDR3 protein: CASSIIGTGSWPQHF. DNA for the CDR3: TGTGCCAGCAGTATAATCGGGACAGGCTCATGGCCCCAGCATTTT.